The clone carrying this T cell receptor (beta chain) is a singleton in its sample. The same CDR3 arises from other DNA sequences in this sample as well. The V gene lost 5 bases and the J gene lost 3 bases, with 8 bases spanning the gap. This CDR3 is 13 amino acids long. Germline V gives CDR1 SGHTA, CDR2 FQGNSA. The source of the sample is a study of control samples from healthy donors and cancer patients. Using immunoSEQ multiplex PCR, the repertoire was profiled, and TCRdb retains in-frame clones only, with some absent. This sample has approximately 170,000 clones, with roughly nine tenths found just once.

The sample comprised blood. The clonotype originates from a man aged 25 to 40 in good health. V and J are TRBV7-2 and TRBJ2-1, with D possibly TRBD1 on 5 matching bases. CDR3 protein: CASSLDSYNEQFF. The CDR3 nucleotides read TGTGCCAGCAGCCTAGACAGCTACAATGAGCAGTTCTTC.